These 15 T cell receptor beta chains were sequenced from one sample in a study of T cell changes during pregnancy in multiple sclerosis. This table comes from immunoSEQ multiplex PCR, and its TCRdb copy is limited to in-frame clones, with some not included. The sample yields approximately 13,000 clones, about 93% seen once. The sequenced sample was CD4+ T cells from peripheral blood mononuclear cells, obtained before pregnancy. The receptors stem from a female donor with multiple sclerosis, enrolled in a pregnancy study.

A single count supports this clone. The V gene is TRBV5-4, the J gene TRBJ2-3; D unclear. There are 15 residues in the CDR3. The germline V gene encodes CDR1 SGHNT and CDR2 YYREEE (reference sequence). V was shortened by 0 bases and J by 2 bases, with 10 bases between the two germline ends. CDR3 in DNA: TGTGCCAGCAGCTTGGCCTTTCCTCTCACAGATACGCAGTATTTT. Residues: CASSLAFPLTDTQYF. Filled out from reference TRBV5-4 and TRBJ2-3, the complete variable domain reads ETGVTQSPTHLIKTRGQQVTLRCSSQSGHNTVSWYQQALGQGPQFIFQYYREEENGRGNFPPRFSGLQFPNYSSELNVNALELDDSALYLCASSLAFPLTDTQYFGPGTRLTVL.

The chain has TRBV5-1 and TRBJ1-3; no clear D. CDR1 and CDR2 from the germline V gene are SGHRS and YFSETQ. CDR3 length: 15 amino acids. The V end lost 4 bases, the J end lost 0 bases, and 11 bases lay between the germline ends. Written as DNA, the CDR3 is TGCGCCAGCAGCCTGACTTTCAGCTCTGGAAACACCATATATTTT. This sequence encodes CASSLTFSSGNTIYF.

The chain links TRBV25-1 to TRBJ2-5; 7 bases map to TRBD2. CDR1 and CDR2 (germline): MGHDK, SYGVNS. This CDR3 has 14 residues. V lost 5 bases to trimming and J lost 7 bases; unmatched junction nucleotides: 10. The DNA for the CDR3 is TGTGCCAGCAGTAAAAGGGGAGGGATTGGGACCCAGTACTTC. Residues: CASSKRGGIGTQYF.

This sequence joins TRBV7-8 and TRBJ2-6, with D uncertain. CDR1 and CDR2 (germline): SGHVS, FQNEAQ. The CDR3 extends over 14 amino acids. Trimming took off 5 bases at V and 1 base at J, with 6 bases between the two ends. The CDR3 bases are TGTGCCAGCAGCGGGCAATCTGGGGCCAACGTCCTGACTTTC. It encodes CASSGQSGANVLTF.

For the CDR3, the DNA is TGTGCCAGCAGTTTATTTAGCGGGGGGGCCAATGAGCAGTTCTTC. This gives the protein CASSLFSGGANEQFF. V usage is TRBV27 and J usage is TRBJ2-1; 11 bases match TRBD2. There are 15 residues in the CDR3. The germline gives CDR1 MNHEY, CDR2 SMNVEV (reference sequence). V lost 1 base, J lost 6 bases, and 2 bases stayed unmatched.

V gene TRBV4-1 combines with J gene TRBJ2-7; tentatively, D is TRBD2 (6 bases). With 1 base removed from V and 2 bases from J, the gap between germline ends came to 15 bases. From germline, CDR1 is MGHRA and CDR2 YSYEKL. The CDR3 extends over 16 amino acids. The CDR3 nucleotides read TGCGCCAGCAGCCAAGTTTGGTCGGACTATCCCTACGAGCAGTACTTC. Encoded protein: CASSQVWSDYPYEQYF.

The V gene is TRBV27, the J gene TRBJ2-1; weak D call: TRBD2 (6 bases). Germline loops: CDR1 MNHEY, CDR2 SMNVEV (reference sequence). The V gene lost 1 base and the J gene lost 6 bases, with 10 bases spanning the gap. CDR3 size: 14 residues. CDR3 protein: CASSLFVGGNEQFF. Here the CDR3 DNA reads TGTGCCAGCAGTTTATTTGTGGGGGGCAATGAGCAGTTCTTC.

The chain has TRBV5-1 and TRBJ1-2, with D possibly being TRBD1 (6 bases). Germline CDR1 SGHRS, CDR2 YFSETQ. V was trimmed by 1 base and J by 4 bases, leaving 14 bases between them. The CDR3 consists of 15 residues. CDR3 nucleotides: TGCGCCAGCAGCTTGTTCCACAGGGAAGGCTATGGCTACACCTTC. This sequence encodes CASSLFHREGYGYTF.

This rearrangement joins TRBV25-1 to TRBJ1-1, with no clear D. The CDR3 sequence is 14 residues long. The V gene lost 1 base and the J gene lost 5 bases, with 11 bases spanning the gap. Germline-derived CDR1 and CDR2 are MGHDK and SYGVNS. The CDR3 spells CASSESLTKTEAFF. The CDR3 coding sequence is TGTGCCAGCAGTGAATCGCTGACTAAGACTGAAGCTTTCTTT.

V gene TRBV4-1 combines with J gene TRBJ2-7; 10 bases are shared with TRBD2. The CDR3 runs to 14 residues. In germline, CDR1 is MGHRA, CDR2 YSYEKL. Trimming removed 3 bases from V and 7 bases from J; junction bases left unmatched: 6. The CDR3 region is CASSQEGAGGEQYF. CDR3 in DNA: TGCGCCAGCAGCCAGGAAGGAGCGGGGGGGGAGCAGTACTTC.

This chain links TRBV19 with TRBJ2-7, with TRBD1 as a possible D gene (6 bases). The V gene lost 1 base and the J gene lost 5 bases, with 12 bases spanning the gap. Per the germline V gene, CDR1 is LNHDA and CDR2 is SQIVND (reference sequence). The CDR3 extends over 14 amino acids. CDR3 coding DNA: TGTGCCAGTAGTATAGGTTCAGGGGTCGACGAGCAGTACTTC. This encodes CASSIGSGVDEQYF.

The rearrangement links TRBV13 to TRBJ1-2, with 7 bases aligning to TRBD1. This CDR3 spans 14 amino acids. Germline trimming cut 6 bases from V and 7 bases from J; bases unmatched to any gene: 11. The V gene's germline CDR1 is PRHDT and CDR2 FYEKMQ (reference sequence). The CDR3 region is CASRYRDSGIGYTF. CDR3 nucleotides: TGTGCCAGCAGGTATAGGGACAGTGGCATTGGCTACACCTTC.

The rearrangement joins TRBV15 to TRBJ2-2; D might be TRBD2 (6 bases). The CDR3 consists of 15 residues. Trimming cost V 0 bases and J 15 bases, with 20 bases left between them. Germline V gene lookup returns CDR1 LNHNV and CDR2 YYDKDF (reference sequence). CDR3 nucleotide sequence: TGTGCCACCAGCAGAGATTTGGCGGGGTCGGGGTGGATGTTTTTT. This encodes CATSRDLAGSGWMFF.

This chain links TRBV7-8 with TRBJ1-1; the D is unclear. This CDR3 contains 14 residues. Germline values: CDR1 SGHVS, CDR2 FQNEAQ. The V gene lost 4 bases and the J gene lost 1 base, with 10 bases spanning the gap. The CDR3 is CASSSQHSNTEAFF. The CDR3 DNA follows: TGTGCCAGCAGCTCACAACATTCGAACACTGAAGCTTTCTTT. The full variable domain, completed using reference TRBV7-8 and TRBJ1-1, is GAGVSQSPRYKVAKRGQDVALRCDPISGHVSLFWYQQALGQGPEFLTYFQNEAQLDKSGLPSDRFFAERPEGSVSTLKIQRTQQEDSAVYLCASSSQHSNTEAFFGQGTRLTVV.

This clone is a singleton in its sample. The J gene is TRBJ2-5, the V gene TRBV27, with 14 bases matching TRBD2. The CDR3 extends over 19 amino acids. Germline lookup yields CDR1 MNHEY and CDR2 SMNVEV (reference sequence). Trimming at V came to 6 bases and at J to 4 bases, leaving 16 bases not matched to a gene. Written as DNA, the CDR3 is TGTGCCAGCAGCCAGCTTAAGACTAGCGGGGGGGCCGGTCGAGAGACCCAGTACTTC. Translated: CASSQLKTSGGAGRETQYF.